Following are 19 T cell receptor beta chains from one sample sequenced in a study of blood T cell repertoires in COVID-19. Profiled with immunoSEQ multiplex PCR; TCRdb holds only in-frame clones, not every one. The sample carries under 200,000 clones, roughly 82% recorded once. Sequences were obtained from PBMCs or T cells enriched from blood (not recorded which). The receptors originated from a woman aged 55-75 years with acute COVID-19.

The chain employs TRBV2 and TRBJ1-2; TRBD1 agrees at 8 bases. CDR1 and CDR2 (germline): SNHLY, FYNNEI. This CDR3 region has 15 residues. V lost 2 bases, J lost 8 bases, and 10 bases stayed unmatched. For the CDR3, the DNA is TGTGCCAGCAGTGAACTGAGGGACAGGCTCAACGGCTACACCTTC. Protein product: CASSELRDRLNGYTF.

Ten or more counts support this clone. This chain links TRBV6-5 with TRBJ1-2; tentatively, D is TRBD1 (5 bases). The CDR3 is made up of 13 amino acids. Looked up from germline, CDR1 is MNHEY and CDR2 is SVGAGI. V was trimmed by 2 bases and J by 3 bases, leaving 7 bases between them. The CDR3 sequence is CASSYAGHYGYTF. In DNA form, the CDR3 reads TGTGCCAGCAGTTACGCGGGGCACTATGGCTACACCTTC.

CDR3 sequence: CASSYTGTVNTEAFF. The CDR3 nucleotides are TGTGCCAGCAGCTATACCGGGACAGTAAACACTGAAGCTTTCTTT. The V gene is TRBV5-6, the J gene TRBJ1-1; 7 bases are a match to TRBD1. CDR1 and CDR2 (germline): SGHDT, YYEEEE. V was pared by 3 bases and J by 2 bases, with 7 bases of the junction left unmatched. CDR3 length equals 15 residues.

J is TRBJ2-3 and V is TRBV19, with 9 bases identical to TRBD1. The junction had 8 bases not matched to a gene; V was cut back by 3 bases and J by 4 bases. The germline V gene has CDR1 LNHDA and CDR2 SQIVND (reference sequence). This CDR3 has 16 residues. CDR3 nucleotides: TGTGCCAGTAGTATTTTCGGGACAGGGAGGGCAGATACGCAGTATTTT. Translating it yields CASSIFGTGRADTQYF.

The chain employs TRBV11-2 and TRBJ2-4, with D perhaps matching TRBD1 (6 bases). V lost 2 bases and J 0 bases, leaving 20 bases between the germline ends. Germline CDR1 SGHAT, CDR2 FQNNGV. This CDR3 has 19 residues. The CDR3 nucleotides read TGTGCCAGCAGCTTAATCGATGGGGGCTATCGACTAGCCAAAAACATTCAGTACTTC. It codes for CASSLIDGGYRLAKNIQYF.

The genes are TRBV28 and TRBJ1-2; D call uncertain. Per germline, CDR1 MDHEN and CDR2 SYDVKM. The CDR3 contains 13 residues. Trimming took 2 bases from V and 4 from J, leaving 8 bases between them. In nucleotides, the CDR3 is TGTGCCAGCAGTTTACAGGTCGCCTATGGCTACACCTTC. This codes for CASSLQVAYGYTF.

This clone was counted a single time. The rearrangement uses TRBV30 and TRBJ1-3, with 9 bases aligning to TRBD1. The CDR3 is 13 residues long. Germline lookup yields CDR1 GTSNPN and CDR2 SVGIG (reference sequence). V lost 5 bases, J lost 4 bases, and 3 bases stayed unmatched. The CDR3: CAWDGTGGNTIYF. DNA of the CDR3: TGTGCCTGGGATGGGACAGGGGGAAACACCATATATTTT.

The chain recombines TRBV10-3 with TRBJ1-6, with D possibly being TRBD1 (6 bases). V lost 6 bases and J lost 7, with 22 bases in between. This CDR3 is 17 amino acids long. The germline V gene has CDR1 ENHRY and CDR2 SYGVKD. The CDR3 spells CAIRAGGFAGDNSPLHF. CDR3 in DNA: TGTGCCATCAGAGCCGGCGGTTTTGCAGGGGACAATTCACCCCTCCACTTT.

CDR3 residues: CASSSRLGLAGGPDTQYF. The CDR3, as DNA: TGTGCCAGCAGCTCCAGATTGGGACTAGCGGGGGGTCCAGATACGCAGTATTTT. This rearrangement joins TRBV5-6 to TRBJ2-3; TRBD2 matches at 15 bases. J gave up 4 bases and V 3 bases, and 9 bases lay outside the gene matches. Germline lookup yields CDR1 SGHDT and CDR2 YYEEEE. The CDR3 extends over 18 amino acids.

The chain carries TRBV25-1 and TRBJ1-3; TRBD1 matches 10 bases. Germline V gene lookup returns CDR1 MGHDK and CDR2 SYGVNS. The ends lost 3 bases at V and 2 bases at J; junction bases unmatched: 4. The CDR3 sequence is 16 residues long. The CDR3 sequence is CASSDTGQGPGNTIYF. The CDR3 DNA is TGTGCCAGCAGTGATACGGGACAGGGGCCTGGAAACACCATATATTTT.

The chain couples TRBV11-2 to TRBJ1-2; a weak D match, TRBD1 (5 bases). Trimming removed 5 bases at V and 7 bases at J, with 14 bases between. The germline V gene has CDR1 SGHAT and CDR2 FQNNGV. The CDR3 is 13 residues long. CDR3 sequence: CASSLQAGLGYTF. The CDR3 nucleotides read TGTGCCAGCAGCCTACAGGCAGGGCTTGGCTACACCTTC.

V gene TRBV19 combines with J gene TRBJ1-1; TRBD1 aligns across 7 bases. The V segment lost 5 bases and the J segment 6 bases; nucleotides outside the gene matches: 6. This CDR3 is 13 amino acids long. CDR1 is LNHDA and CDR2 is SQIVND in the germline V gene (reference sequence). The CDR3 region is CASSERQGAEAFF. CDR3 DNA sequence: TGTGCCAGTAGTGAGCGGCAGGGGGCTGAAGCTTTCTTT.

The J gene is TRBJ1-5, the V gene TRBV27, with 9 bases identical to TRBD1. The CDR3 length is 14 residues. The germline CDR1 and CDR2 sequences are MNHEY and SMNVEV (reference sequence). After removal of 6 bases from V and 9 bases from J, the junction contained 9 bases not matched to a gene. In nucleotides, the CDR3 is TGTGCCAGCAGAGTCGGACAGGGGACCGGGCCCCAGCATTTT. It translates to CASRVGQGTGPQHF.

This chain joins TRBV11-2 and TRBJ1-2; D call uncertain. V gave up 2 bases and J gave up 8 bases, with 21 bases separating them. Germline V gives CDR1 SGHAT, CDR2 FQNNGV. The CDR3 totals 16 residues. The CDR3 sequence is CASSLLPSAGGGGYTF. CDR3 DNA sequence: TGTGCCAGCAGCTTACTCCCCTCTGCAGGAGGAGGAGGCTACACCTTC.

The chain combines TRBV10-2 with TRBJ1-6; weak D call: TRBD1 (6 bases). Germline V gene data show CDR1 as WSHSY and CDR2 as SAAADI. The CDR3 has 15 amino acids. The ends were cut back, 11 bases at V and 10 bases at J, with 24 bases in the middle. Here the CDR3 reads CARWGPGLYRSPLHF. The CDR3 nucleotides are TGCGCCCGCTGGGGGCCGGGGCTTTATAGATCACCCCTCCACTTT.

This chain links TRBV29-1 with TRBJ2-7, with D possibly matching TRBD2 (5 bases). The V end was cut by 3 bases, the J end by 2 bases, with 8 bases between. The CDR3 has 12 residues. CDR1 SQVTM and CDR2 ANQGSEA come from the germline V gene. The CDR3, as DNA: TGCAGCGTTGACCGGGGAACCTACGAGCAGTACTTC. The encoded protein is CSVDRGTYEQYF.

This rearrangement joins TRBV19 to TRBJ1-6, with TRBD1 matching over 8 bases. This CDR3 is built from 15 residues. Losses at the gene ends were 6 bases for V and 5 bases for J; bases not matched to a gene: 6. CDR1 is LNHDA and CDR2 is SQIVND in the germline V gene (reference sequence). The CDR3 nucleotides are TGTGCCAGTAGCGGACAGGGTGCAGATAATTCACCCCTCCACTTT. Translating it yields CASSGQGADNSPLHF.

This chain uses TRBV5-1 with TRBJ2-5, with a tentative D call TRBD1 (5 bases). This CDR3 spans 14 amino acids. CDR1 and CDR2 from the germline V gene are SGHRS and YFSETQ. The V end was cut by 7 bases, the J end by 4 bases, with 17 bases between. CDR3 DNA: TGCGCCAGCCGTCCTAGGGGTAGGGGAGAGACCCAGTACTTC. This gives the protein CASRPRGRGETQYF.

The chain recombines TRBV30 with TRBJ1-1; the match to TRBD1 covers 7 bases. Germline V lookup: CDR1 GTSNPN, CDR2 SVGIG (reference sequence). CDR3 length: 13 residues. With 5 bases clipped from V and 3 bases from J, the junction kept 6 bases outside the gene matches. Here the CDR3 DNA reads TGTGCCTGGGACCTACAGGGGTACACTGAAGCTTTCTTT. Encoded protein: CAWDLQGYTEAFF.